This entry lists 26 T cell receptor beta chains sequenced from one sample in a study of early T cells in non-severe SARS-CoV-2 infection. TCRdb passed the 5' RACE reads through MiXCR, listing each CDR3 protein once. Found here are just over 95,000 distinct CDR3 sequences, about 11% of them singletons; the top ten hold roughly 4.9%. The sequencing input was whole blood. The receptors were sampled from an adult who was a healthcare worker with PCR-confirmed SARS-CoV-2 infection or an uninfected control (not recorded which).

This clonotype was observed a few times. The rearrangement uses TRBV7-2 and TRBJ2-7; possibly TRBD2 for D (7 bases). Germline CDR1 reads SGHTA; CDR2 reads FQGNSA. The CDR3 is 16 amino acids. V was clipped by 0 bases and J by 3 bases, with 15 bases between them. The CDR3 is CASSLALEGGLYEQYF. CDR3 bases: TGTGCCAGCAGCTTAGCCCTTGAGGGGGGGCTCTACGAGCAGTACTTC.

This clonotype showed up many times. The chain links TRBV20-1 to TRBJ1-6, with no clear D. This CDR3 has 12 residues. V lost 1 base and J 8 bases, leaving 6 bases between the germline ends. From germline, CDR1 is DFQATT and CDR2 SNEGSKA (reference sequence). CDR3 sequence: CSARGLDSPLHF. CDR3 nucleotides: TGCAGTGCTAGAGGCCTGGATTCACCCCTCCACTTT.

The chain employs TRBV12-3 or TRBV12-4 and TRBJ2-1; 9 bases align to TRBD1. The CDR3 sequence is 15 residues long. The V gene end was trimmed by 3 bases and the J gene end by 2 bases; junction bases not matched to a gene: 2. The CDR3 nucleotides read TGTGCCAGCAGTTTCCGGACAGGGGCCTACAATGAGCAGTTCTTC. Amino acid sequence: CASSFRTGAYNEQFF.

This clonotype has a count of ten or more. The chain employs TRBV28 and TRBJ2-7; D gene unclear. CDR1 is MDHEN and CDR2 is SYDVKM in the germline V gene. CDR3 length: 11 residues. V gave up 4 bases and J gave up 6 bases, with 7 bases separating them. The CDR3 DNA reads TGTGCCAGCAGTTCGTGGCCCGAGCAGTACTTC. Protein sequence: CASSSWPEQYF.

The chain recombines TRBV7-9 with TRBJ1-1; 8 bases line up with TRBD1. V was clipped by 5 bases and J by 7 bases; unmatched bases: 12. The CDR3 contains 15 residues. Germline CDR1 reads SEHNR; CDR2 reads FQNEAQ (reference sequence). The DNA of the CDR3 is TGTGCCAGCAGCCCGGGCGGACAGGGAGACAGTGAAGCTTTCTTT. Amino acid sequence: CASSPGGQGDSEAFF.

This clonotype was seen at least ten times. The CDR3 sequence is CAWSVGLGSDTQYF. The DNA for the CDR3 is TGTGCCTGGAGTGTAGGCCTAGGCTCAGATACGCAGTATTTT. V gene TRBV30 combines with J gene TRBJ2-3, with unresolved D. The CDR3 covers 14 residues. Germline V lookup: CDR1 GTSNPN, CDR2 SVGIG (reference sequence). The ends were cut back, 0 bases at V and 4 bases at J, with 11 bases in the middle.

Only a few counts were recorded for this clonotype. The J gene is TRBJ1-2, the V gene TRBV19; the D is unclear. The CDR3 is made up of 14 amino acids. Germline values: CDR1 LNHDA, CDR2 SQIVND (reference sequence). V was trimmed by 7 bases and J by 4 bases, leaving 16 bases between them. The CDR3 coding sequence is TGTGCCAGTACCGAGGCAGATCTGAGCTATGGCTACACCTTC. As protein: CASTEADLSYGYTF.

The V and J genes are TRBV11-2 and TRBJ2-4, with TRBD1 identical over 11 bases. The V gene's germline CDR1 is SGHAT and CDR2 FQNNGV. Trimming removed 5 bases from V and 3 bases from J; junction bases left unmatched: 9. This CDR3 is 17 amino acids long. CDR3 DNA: TGTGCCAGCAGCCCGGGGACAGGGGGGATGGTCAAAAACATTCAGTACTTC. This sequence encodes CASSPGTGGMVKNIQYF. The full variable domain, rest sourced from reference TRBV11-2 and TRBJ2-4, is EAGVAQSPRYKIIEKRQSVAFWCNPISGHATLYWYQQILGQGPKLLIQFQNNGVVDDSQLPKDRFSAERLKGVDSTLKIQPAKLEDSAVYLCASSPGTGGMVKNIQYFGAGTRLSVL.

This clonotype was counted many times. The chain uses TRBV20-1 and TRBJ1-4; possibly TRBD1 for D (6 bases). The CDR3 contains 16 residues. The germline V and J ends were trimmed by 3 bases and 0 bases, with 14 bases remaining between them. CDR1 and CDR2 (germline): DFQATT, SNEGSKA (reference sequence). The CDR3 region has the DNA TGCAGTGCTAGGGACCGAGGGGGATCAACTAATGAAAAACTGTTTTTT. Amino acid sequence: CSARDRGGSTNEKLFF.

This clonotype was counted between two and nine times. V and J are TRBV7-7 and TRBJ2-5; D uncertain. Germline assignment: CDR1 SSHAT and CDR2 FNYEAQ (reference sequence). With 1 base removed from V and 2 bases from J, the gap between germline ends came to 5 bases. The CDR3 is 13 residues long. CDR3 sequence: CASSLGVQETQYF. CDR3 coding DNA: TGTGCCAGCAGCTTAGGGGTACAAGAGACCCAGTACTTC. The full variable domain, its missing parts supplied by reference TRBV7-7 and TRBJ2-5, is GAGVSQSPRYKVTKRGQDVTLRCDPISSHATLYWYQQALGQGPEFLTYFNYEAQPDKSGLPSDRFSAERPEGSISTLTIQRTEQRDSAMYRCASSLGVQETQYFGPGTRLLVL.

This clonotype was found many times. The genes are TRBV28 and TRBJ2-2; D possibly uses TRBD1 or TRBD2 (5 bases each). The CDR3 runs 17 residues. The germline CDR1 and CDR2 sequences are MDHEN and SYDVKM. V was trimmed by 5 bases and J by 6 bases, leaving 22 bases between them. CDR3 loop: CASSPHGGGLRAGELFF. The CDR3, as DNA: TGTGCCAGCAGTCCCCATGGGGGTGGTCTAAGGGCCGGGGAGCTGTTTTTT.

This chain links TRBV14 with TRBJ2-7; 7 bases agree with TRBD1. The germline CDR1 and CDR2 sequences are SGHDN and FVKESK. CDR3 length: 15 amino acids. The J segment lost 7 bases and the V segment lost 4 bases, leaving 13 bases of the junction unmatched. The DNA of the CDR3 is TGTGCCAGCAGCCCACCCGGGACAGCCCCCTGGGAGCAGTACTTC. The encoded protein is CASSPPGTAPWEQYF.

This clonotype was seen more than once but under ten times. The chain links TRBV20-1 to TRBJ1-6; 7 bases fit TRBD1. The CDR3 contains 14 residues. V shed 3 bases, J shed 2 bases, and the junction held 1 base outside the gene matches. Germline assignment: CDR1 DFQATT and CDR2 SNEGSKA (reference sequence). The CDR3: CSARGTAYNSPLHF. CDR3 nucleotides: TGCAGTGCTAGGGGGACAGCCTATAATTCACCCCTCCACTTT.

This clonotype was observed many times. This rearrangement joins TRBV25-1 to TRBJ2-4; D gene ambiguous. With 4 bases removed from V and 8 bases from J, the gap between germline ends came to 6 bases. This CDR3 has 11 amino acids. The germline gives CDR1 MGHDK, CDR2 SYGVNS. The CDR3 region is CASSGNHIQYF. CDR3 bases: TGTGCCAGCAGTGGGAATCACATTCAGTACTTC.

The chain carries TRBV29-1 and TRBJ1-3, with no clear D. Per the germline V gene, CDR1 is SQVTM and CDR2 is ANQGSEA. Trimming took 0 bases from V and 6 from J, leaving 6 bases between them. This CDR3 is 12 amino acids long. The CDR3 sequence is CSVEEGLNTIYF. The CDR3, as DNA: TGCAGCGTTGAAGAAGGGCTAAACACCATATATTTT. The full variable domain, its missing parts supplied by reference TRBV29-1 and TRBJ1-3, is SAVISQKPSRDICQRGTSLTIQCQVDSQVTMMFWYRQQPGQSLTLIATANQGSEATYESGFVIDKFPISRPNLTFSTLTVSNMSPEDSSIYLCSVEEGLNTIYFGEGSWLTVV.

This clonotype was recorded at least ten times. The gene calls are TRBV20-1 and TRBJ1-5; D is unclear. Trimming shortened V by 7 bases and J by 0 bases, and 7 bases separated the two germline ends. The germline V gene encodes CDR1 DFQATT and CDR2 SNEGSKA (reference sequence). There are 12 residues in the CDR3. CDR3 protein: CSGAYSNQPQHF. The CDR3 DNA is TGCAGTGGCGCCTATAGCAATCAGCCCCAGCATTTT.

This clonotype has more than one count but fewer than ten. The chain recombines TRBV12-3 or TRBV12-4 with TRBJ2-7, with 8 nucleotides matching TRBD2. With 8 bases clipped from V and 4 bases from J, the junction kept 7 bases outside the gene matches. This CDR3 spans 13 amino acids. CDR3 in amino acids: CASGSGGKYEQYF. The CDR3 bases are TGTGCCAGCGGGTCGGGGGGGAAATACGAGCAGTACTTC.

CDR3 DNA sequence: TGCGCCAGCAGCTTGCGGACTCCCCTGGTCAATGAGCAGTTCTTC. Residues: CASSLRTPLVNEQFF. This chain joins TRBV5-1 and TRBJ2-1; tentative D call: TRBD2 (5 bases). Trimming took 1 base from V and 6 from J, leaving 14 bases between them. The CDR3 totals 15 residues. The germline V gene encodes CDR1 SGHRS and CDR2 YFSETQ.

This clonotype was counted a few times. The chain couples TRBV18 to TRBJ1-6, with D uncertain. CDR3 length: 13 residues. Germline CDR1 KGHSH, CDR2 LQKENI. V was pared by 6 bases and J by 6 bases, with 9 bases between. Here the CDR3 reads CASSFGANSPLHF. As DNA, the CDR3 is TGTGCCAGCTCGTTTGGAGCTAATTCACCCCTCCACTTT. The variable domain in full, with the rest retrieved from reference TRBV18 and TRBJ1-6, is NAGVMQNPRHLVRRRGQEARLRCSPMKGHSHVYWYRQLPEEGLKFMVYLQKENIIDESGMPKERFSAEFPKEGPSILRIQQVVRGDSAAYFCASSFGANSPLHFGNGTRLTVT.

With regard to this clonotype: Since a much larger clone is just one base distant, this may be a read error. CDR3 sequence: CSVLGSDEQFF. Written as DNA, the CDR3 is TGCAGTGTCCTAGGGTCCGATGAGCAGTTCTTC. The rearrangement links TRBV20-1 to TRBJ2-1, with unresolved D. Deletions cut 7 bases from V and 8 bases from J, with 12 bases between. The CDR3 is 11 residues long. Germline V gene sequence: CDR1 DFQATT, CDR2 SNEGSKA (reference sequence).

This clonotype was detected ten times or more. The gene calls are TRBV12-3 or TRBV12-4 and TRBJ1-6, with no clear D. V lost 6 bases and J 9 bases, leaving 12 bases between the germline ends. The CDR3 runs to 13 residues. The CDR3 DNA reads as TGTGCCAGCAGACCCGACTGGGGTTCACCCCTCCACTTT. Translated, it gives CASRPDWGSPLHF.

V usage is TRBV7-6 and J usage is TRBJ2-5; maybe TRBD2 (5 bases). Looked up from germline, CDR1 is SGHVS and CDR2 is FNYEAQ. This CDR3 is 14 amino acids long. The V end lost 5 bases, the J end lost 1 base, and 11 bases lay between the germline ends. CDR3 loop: CASSPTRAQETQYF. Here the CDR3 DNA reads TGTGCCAGCAGCCCAACGCGGGCCCAAGAGACCCAGTACTTC.

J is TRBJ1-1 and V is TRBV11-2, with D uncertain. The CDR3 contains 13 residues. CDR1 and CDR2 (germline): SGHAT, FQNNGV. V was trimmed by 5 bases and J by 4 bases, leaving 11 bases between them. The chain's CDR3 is CASSPVQFTEAFF. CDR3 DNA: TGTGCCAGCAGCCCAGTACAGTTCACTGAAGCTTTCTTT.

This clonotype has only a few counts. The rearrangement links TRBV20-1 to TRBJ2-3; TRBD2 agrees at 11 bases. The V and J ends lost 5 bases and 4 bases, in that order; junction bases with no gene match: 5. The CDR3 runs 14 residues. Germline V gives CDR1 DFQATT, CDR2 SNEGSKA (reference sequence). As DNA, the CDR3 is TGCAGTGCTCACTTAGCGGGGGGGCCAGATACGCAGTATTTT. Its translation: CSAHLAGGPDTQYF.

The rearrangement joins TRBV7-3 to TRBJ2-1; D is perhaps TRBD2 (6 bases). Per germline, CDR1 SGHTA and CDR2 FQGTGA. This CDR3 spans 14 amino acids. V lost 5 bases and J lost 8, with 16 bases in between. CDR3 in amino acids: CASSPSGLRDEQFF. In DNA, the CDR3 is TGTGCCAGCAGCCCCAGCGGGCTCCGCGATGAGCAGTTCTTC.

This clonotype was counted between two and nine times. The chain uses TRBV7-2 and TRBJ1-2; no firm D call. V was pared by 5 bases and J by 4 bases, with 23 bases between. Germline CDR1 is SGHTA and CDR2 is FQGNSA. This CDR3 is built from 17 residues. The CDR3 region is CASSVPYPQVSRYGYTF. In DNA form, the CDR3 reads TGTGCCAGCAGCGTACCTTATCCCCAAGTATCCCGCTATGGCTACACCTTC.